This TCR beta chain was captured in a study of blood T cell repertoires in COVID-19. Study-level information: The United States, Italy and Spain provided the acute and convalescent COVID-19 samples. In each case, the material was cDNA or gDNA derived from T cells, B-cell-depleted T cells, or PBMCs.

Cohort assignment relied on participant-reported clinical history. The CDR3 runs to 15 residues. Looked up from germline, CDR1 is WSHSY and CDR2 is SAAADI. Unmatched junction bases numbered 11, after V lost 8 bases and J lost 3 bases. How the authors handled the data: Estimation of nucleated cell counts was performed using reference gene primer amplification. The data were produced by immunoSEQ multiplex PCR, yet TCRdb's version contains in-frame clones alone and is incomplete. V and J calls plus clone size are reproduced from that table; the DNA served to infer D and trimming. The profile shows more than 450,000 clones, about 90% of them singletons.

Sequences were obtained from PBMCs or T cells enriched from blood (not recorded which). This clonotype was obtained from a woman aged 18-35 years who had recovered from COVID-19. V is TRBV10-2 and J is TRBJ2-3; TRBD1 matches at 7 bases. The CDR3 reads CASRRGTADTDTQYF. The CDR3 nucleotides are TGCGCCAGCCGCAGAGGGACAGCGGATACAGATACGCAGTATTTT.